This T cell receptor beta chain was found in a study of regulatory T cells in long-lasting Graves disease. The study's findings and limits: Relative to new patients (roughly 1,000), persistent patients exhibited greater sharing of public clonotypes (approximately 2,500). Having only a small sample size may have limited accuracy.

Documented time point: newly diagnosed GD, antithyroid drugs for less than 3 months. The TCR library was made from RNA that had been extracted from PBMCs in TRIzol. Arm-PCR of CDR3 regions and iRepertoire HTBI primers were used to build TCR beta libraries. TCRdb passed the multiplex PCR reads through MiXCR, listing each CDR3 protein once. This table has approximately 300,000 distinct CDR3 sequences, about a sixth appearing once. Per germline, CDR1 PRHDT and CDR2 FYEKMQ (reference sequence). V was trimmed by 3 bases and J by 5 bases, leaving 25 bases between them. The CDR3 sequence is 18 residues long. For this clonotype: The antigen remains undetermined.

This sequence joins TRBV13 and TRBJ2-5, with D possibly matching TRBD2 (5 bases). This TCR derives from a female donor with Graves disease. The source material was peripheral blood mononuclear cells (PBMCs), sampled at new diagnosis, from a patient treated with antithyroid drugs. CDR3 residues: CASSFPSELALDGETQYF. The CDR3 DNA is TGTGCCAGCAGCTTCCCCTCTGAGCTAGCTCTGGATGGGGAGACCCAGTACTTC.